A single sample gave rise to the 18 T cell receptor beta chains below, sequenced in a study of blood T cells in healthy people across ages. Through a sample-barcoded 5' primer and a J-beta primer mix, a second PCR was run for roughly 6 to 12 cycles. MiXCR, applied by TCRdb to the 5' RACE reads, yields one record per CDR3 protein. The repertoire has hundreds of thousands of distinct CDR3 sequences, about 24% of them found once; the top ten carry just over 8.5%. The same data also contributed to another study, on T cells of mothers and their children.

Material for sequencing was blood. Receptors originate from a boy aged 5-17 years in good health.

This clonotype was observed a handful of times. V is TRBV7-2 and J is TRBJ2-1; D is perhaps TRBD1 or TRBD2 (6 bases each). V lost 1 base and J lost 7, with 14 bases in between. The CDR3 runs to 15 residues. The germline gives CDR1 SGHTA, CDR2 FQGNSA. The CDR3 sequence is CASSLGGTRNNEQFF. CDR3 DNA sequence: TGTGCCAGCAGCTTAGGCGGGACAAGAAATAATGAGCAGTTCTTC.

This clonotype was seen only a few times. V is TRBV27 and J is TRBJ2-5; D unresolved. The J call may be faulty, since TRBJ2-7 better matches the DNA end. This CDR3 contains 14 residues. Germline assignment: CDR1 MNHEY and CDR2 SMNVEV (reference sequence). In DNA form, the CDR3 reads TGTGCCAGCAGTTCACCGGCTCTCTCCTACGAGCAGTACTTC. This gives the protein CASSSPALSYEQYF.

The chain couples TRBV4-3 to TRBJ2-1; D call uncertain. V shed 4 bases and J shed 1 base, with 11 bases lying between them. Germline CDR1 and CDR2: LGHNA and YSLEER. The CDR3 has 15 residues. The CDR3 spells CASSPYQGSYNEQFF. In nucleotides, the CDR3 is TGCGCCAGCAGCCCCTACCAAGGATCCTACAATGAGCAGTTCTTC.

This clonotype was detected many times. The V gene is TRBV4-3, the J gene TRBJ2-2, with TRBD2 matching 12 bases. There are 19 residues in the CDR3. The V gene end was trimmed by 2 bases and the J gene end by 6 bases; junction bases not matched to a gene: 13. Germline CDR1 reads LGHNA; CDR2 reads YSLEER. This chain's CDR3 is CASSQLPSGRAFGAGELFF. The CDR3 nucleotides read TGCGCCAGCAGCCAACTGCCTAGCGGGAGGGCCTTTGGGGCCGGGGAGCTGTTTTTT.

This chain uses TRBV6-5 with TRBJ1-1; 8 nucleotides agree with TRBD1. Losses at the gene ends were 6 bases for V and 3 bases for J; bases not matched to a gene: 9. Per germline, CDR1 MNHEY and CDR2 SVGAGI. CDR3 size: 15 residues. CDR3 DNA: TGTGCCAGCAGCTCCCCTCAGGGGGCTCACACTGAAGCTTTCTTT. Translating gives CASSSPQGAHTEAFF.

The chain links TRBV6-2 or TRBV6-3 to TRBJ1-5; 7 bases line up with TRBD1. CDR1 MNHEY and CDR2 SVGEGT come from the germline V gene. With V trimmed by 8 bases and J by 4 bases, 8 bases remained unmatched. The CDR3 is 14 amino acids. Here the CDR3 DNA reads TGTGCCAGCTCACGGACAGGAATAAATCAGCCCCAGCATTTT. This encodes CASSRTGINQPQHF.

Only a few counts were recorded for this clonotype. This rearrangement joins TRBV6-5 to TRBJ2-1, with 10 bases identical to TRBD1. The better agreement between TRBJ2-7 and the DNA end casts doubt on the J call. CDR3 length equals 15 residues. Germline lookup yields CDR1 MNHEY and CDR2 SVGAGI. Here the CDR3 reads CASSYWGQGSYEQYF. The CDR3 DNA reads as TGTGCCAGCAGTTACTGGGGACAGGGGTCCTACGAGCAGTACTTC.

In its sample, this clonotype was seen many times. This chain joins TRBV4-3 and TRBJ2-2; D remains unclear. CDR1 and CDR2 (germline): LGHNA, YSLEER. V was pared by 0 bases and J by 0 bases, with 5 bases between. The CDR3 consists of 15 residues. CDR3 DNA sequence: TGCGCCAGCAGCCAAGACTCTTCGAACACCGGGGAGCTGTTTTTT. Protein sequence: CASSQDSSNTGELFF.

The V gene is TRBV27, the J gene TRBJ1-1; no clear D gene. Germline CDR1 MNHEY, CDR2 SMNVEV (reference sequence). The CDR3 sequence is 18 residues long. Between the trimmed V and J ends, which lost 5 bases and 0 bases, there was a span of 22 bases. The CDR3 bases are TGTGCCAGCAGTCTTTTCCAACCGACACCGGAACTGAACACTGAAGCTTTCTTT. Its protein is CASSLFQPTPELNTEAFF.

This clonotype was detected ten times or more. The V and J genes are TRBV10-3 and TRBJ1-2; 7 nucleotides line up with TRBD1. The V gene end was trimmed by 3 bases and the J gene end by 2 bases; junction bases not matched to a gene: 3. The germline CDR1 and CDR2 sequences are ENHRY and SYGVKD. The CDR3 is 14 residues long. The CDR3 bases are TGTGCCATCAGTGACCAGACAGGGAACTATGGCTACACCTTC. Encoded protein: CAISDQTGNYGYTF.

This clonotype appeared a few times. The chain employs TRBV20-1 and TRBJ2-1, with no clear D. V shed 8 bases and J shed 4 bases, with 18 bases lying between them. This CDR3 is 14 amino acids long. Germline CDR1 is DFQATT and CDR2 is SNEGSKA (reference sequence). DNA of the CDR3: TGCAGTACCCCCCTGGCGGAAGAGTACAATGAGCAGTTCTTC. Its protein is CSTPLAEEYNEQFF.

This chain uses TRBV11-2 with TRBJ2-5; TRBD2 agrees at 8 bases. Germline values: CDR1 SGHAT, CDR2 FQNNGV. There are 14 residues in the CDR3. J lost 3 bases, V lost 2 bases, and 2 bases had no gene match. The CDR3 sequence: CASSLRLAKETQYF. CDR3 sequence (DNA): TGTGCCAGCAGCTTAAGACTAGCGAAAGAGACCCAGTACTTC. Complete variable domain (other parts from reference TRBV11-2 and TRBJ2-5): EAGVAQSPRYKIIEKRQSVAFWCNPISGHATLYWYQQILGQGPKLLIQFQNNGVVDDSQLPKDRFSAERLKGVDSTLKIQPAKLEDSAVYLCASSLRLAKETQYFGPGTRLLVL.

This clonotype has just a few counts. This CDR3 is missing its conserved last phenylalanine or tryptophan, likely due to a read error. The chain links TRBV2 to TRBJ2-7; possibly TRBD1 for D (5 bases). This CDR3 region has 13 residues. Trimming took 4 bases from V and 3 from J, leaving 10 bases between them. The germline gives CDR1 SNHLY, CDR2 FYNNEI. CDR3 region: CASSGRQSYEQYP. Here the CDR3 DNA reads TGTGCCAGCAGTGGGAGACAGAGCTACGAGCAGTACCCC.

The sample holds a few counts of this clonotype. This sequence joins TRBV7-3 and TRBJ2-1; the D call may be TRBD1 or TRBD2 (6 bases each). The CDR3 sequence is 17 residues long. Between the trimmed V and J ends, which lost 5 bases and 1 base, there was a span of 18 bases. Looked up from germline, CDR1 is SGHTA and CDR2 is FQGTGA. The chain's CDR3 is CASSPGVGGRSYNEQFF. The CDR3, as DNA: TGTGCCAGCAGCCCTGGGGTAGGGGGGCGGTCCTACAATGAGCAGTTCTTC.

The chain employs TRBV5-1 and TRBJ2-5; 11 nucleotides agree with TRBD2. The junction had 5 bases not matched to a gene; V was cut back by 6 bases and J by 1 base. Germline-derived CDR1 and CDR2 are SGHRS and YFSETQ. This CDR3 has 15 amino acids. CDR3 DNA sequence: TGCGCCAGCAAGCTGACTAGCGGGGCCCAAGAGACCCAGTACTTC. Amino acids: CASKLTSGAQETQYF.

This clonotype was seen only a few times. The J gene is TRBJ2-1, the V gene TRBV12-3 or TRBV12-4; TRBD1 might be the D (5 bases). Trimming stripped 5 bases from V and 7 bases from J, with 12 bases between. The CDR3 sequence is 13 residues long. The CDR3: CASSPRQGNEQFF. The CDR3 DNA reads as TGTGCCAGCAGTCCAAGGCAGGGAAATGAGCAGTTCTTC.

In this sample, this clonotype turned up a few times. The chain recombines TRBV15 with TRBJ1-2; D gene uncertain. Germline V gene sequence: CDR1 LNHNV, CDR2 YYDKDF (reference sequence). V shed 0 bases and J shed 8 bases, with 13 bases lying between them. The CDR3 runs to 14 residues. Here the CDR3 reads CATSRDIGWEGYTF. CDR3 DNA sequence: TGTGCCACCAGCAGAGATATCGGGTGGGAGGGCTACACCTTC.

The sample holds many counts of this clonotype. The rearrangement links TRBV4-3 to TRBJ2-3; D is unclear. V dropped 0 bases and J dropped 1 base, with 11 bases sitting between them. Germline CDR1 LGHNA, CDR2 YSLEER. The CDR3 is made up of 16 amino acids. CDR3 bases: TGCGCCAGCAGCCAAGATTTAGACTCCCGCACAGATACGCAGTATTTT. This translates into CASSQDLDSRTDTQYF.